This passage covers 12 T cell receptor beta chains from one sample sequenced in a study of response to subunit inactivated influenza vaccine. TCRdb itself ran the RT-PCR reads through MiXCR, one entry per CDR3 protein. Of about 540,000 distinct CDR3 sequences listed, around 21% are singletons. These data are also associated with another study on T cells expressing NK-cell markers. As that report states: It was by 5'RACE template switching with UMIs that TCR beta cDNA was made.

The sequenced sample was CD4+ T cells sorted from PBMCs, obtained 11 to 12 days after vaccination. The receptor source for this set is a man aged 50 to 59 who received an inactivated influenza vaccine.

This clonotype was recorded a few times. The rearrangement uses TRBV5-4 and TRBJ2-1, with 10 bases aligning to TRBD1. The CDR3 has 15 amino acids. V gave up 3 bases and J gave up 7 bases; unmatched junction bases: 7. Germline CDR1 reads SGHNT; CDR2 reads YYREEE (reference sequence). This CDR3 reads CASSSRTGGANEQFF. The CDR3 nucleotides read TGTGCCAGCAGCTCTCGGACAGGGGGTGCGAATGAGCAGTTCTTC.

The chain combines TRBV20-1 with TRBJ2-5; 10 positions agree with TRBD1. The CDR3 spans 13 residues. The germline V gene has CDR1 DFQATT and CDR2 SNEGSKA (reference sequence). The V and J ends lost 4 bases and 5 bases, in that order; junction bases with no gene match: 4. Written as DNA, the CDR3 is TGCAGTGCTAAGGGACAGGGGAAGGAGACCCAGTACTTC. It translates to CSAKGQGKETQYF.

The CDR3 spells CSARAGQRWTEAFF. In DNA, the CDR3 is TGCAGTGCTAGAGCGGGACAAAGGTGGACTGAAGCTTTCTTT. This chain connects TRBV20-1 to TRBJ1-1, with D possibly TRBD1 on 6 matching bases. The CDR3 covers 14 residues. V was cut by 1 base and J by 5 bases, with 14 bases left in between. The germline gives CDR1 DFQATT, CDR2 SNEGSKA (reference sequence).

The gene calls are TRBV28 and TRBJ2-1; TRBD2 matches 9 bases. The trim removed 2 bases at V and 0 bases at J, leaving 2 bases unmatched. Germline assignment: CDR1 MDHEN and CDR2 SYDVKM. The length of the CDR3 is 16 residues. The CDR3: CASSLASGISYNEQFF. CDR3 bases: TGTGCCAGCAGTTTAGCTAGCGGGATCTCCTACAATGAGCAGTTCTTC.

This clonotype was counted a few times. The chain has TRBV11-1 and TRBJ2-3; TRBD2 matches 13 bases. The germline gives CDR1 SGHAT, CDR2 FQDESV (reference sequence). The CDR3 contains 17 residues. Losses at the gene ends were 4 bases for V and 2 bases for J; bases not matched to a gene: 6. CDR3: CASSYAGTSGTTDTQYF. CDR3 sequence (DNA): TGTGCCAGCAGCTACGCCGGGACTAGCGGGACCACAGATACGCAGTATTTT.

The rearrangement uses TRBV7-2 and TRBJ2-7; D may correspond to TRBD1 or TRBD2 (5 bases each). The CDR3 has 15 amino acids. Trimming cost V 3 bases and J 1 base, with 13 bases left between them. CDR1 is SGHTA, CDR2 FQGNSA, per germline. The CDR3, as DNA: TGTGCCAGCAGCTTCCCAGGGAGAGGATCCTACGAGCAGTACTTC. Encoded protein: CASSFPGRGSYEQYF. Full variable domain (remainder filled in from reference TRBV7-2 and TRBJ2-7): GAGVSQSPSNKVTEKGKDVELRCDPISGHTALYWYRQSLGQGLEFLIYFQGNSAPDKSGLPSDRFSAERTGGSVSTLTIQRTQQEDSAVYLCASSFPGRGSYEQYFGPGTRLTVT.

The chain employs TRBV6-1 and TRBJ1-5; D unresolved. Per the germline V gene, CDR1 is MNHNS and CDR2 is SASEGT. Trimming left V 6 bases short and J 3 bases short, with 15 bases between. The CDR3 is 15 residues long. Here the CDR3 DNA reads TGTGCCAGCAGCCGCCCCGGACTGAACAATCAGCCCCAGCATTTT. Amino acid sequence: CASSRPGLNNQPQHF.

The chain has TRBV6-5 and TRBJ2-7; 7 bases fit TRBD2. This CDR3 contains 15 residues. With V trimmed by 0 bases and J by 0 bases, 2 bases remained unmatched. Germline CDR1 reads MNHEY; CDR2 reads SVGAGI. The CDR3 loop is CASSYSGRGSYEQYF. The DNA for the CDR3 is TGTGCCAGCAGTTACTCGGGGAGGGGCTCCTACGAGCAGTACTTC.

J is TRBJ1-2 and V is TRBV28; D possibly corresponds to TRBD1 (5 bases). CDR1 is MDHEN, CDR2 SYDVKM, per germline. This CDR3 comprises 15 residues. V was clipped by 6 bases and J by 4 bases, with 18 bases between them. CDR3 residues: CASRTPSGGSYGYTF. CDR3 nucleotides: TGTGCCAGCAGAACCCCAAGTGGGGGGAGCTATGGCTACACCTTC.

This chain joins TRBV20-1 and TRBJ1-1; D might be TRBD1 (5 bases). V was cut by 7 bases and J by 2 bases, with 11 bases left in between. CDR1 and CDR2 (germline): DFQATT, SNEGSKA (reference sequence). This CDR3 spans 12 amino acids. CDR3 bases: TGCAGTGGCAAGACAGCCAACACTGAAGCTTTCTTT. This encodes CSGKTANTEAFF.

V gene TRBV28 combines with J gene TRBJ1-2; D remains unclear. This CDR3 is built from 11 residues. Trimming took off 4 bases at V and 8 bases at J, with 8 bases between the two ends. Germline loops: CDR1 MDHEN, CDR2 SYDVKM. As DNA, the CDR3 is TGTGCCAGCAGTTCTTCTCTGGGCTACACCTTC. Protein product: CASSSSLGYTF.

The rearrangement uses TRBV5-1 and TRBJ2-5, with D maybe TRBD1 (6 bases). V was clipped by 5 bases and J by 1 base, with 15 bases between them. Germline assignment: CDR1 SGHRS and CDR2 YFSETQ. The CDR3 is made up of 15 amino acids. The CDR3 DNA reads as TGCGCCAGCAGACCCACAGGGCTGAGCCAAGAGACCCAGTACTTC. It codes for CASRPTGLSQETQYF.